This note documents a single TCR beta chain sequence. The target antigen is unknown. The data belong to a study of OX40 agonist ivuxolimab in advanced cancers. Germline loops: CDR1 SGHDN, CDR2 FVKESK. CDR3 length equals 15 residues. Trimming left V 3 bases short and J 2 bases short, with 13 bases between. Clones were read by immunoSEQ multiplex PCR, and TCRdb kept only the in-frame ones, dropping some. The table has fewer than 90,000 clones, roughly 86% seen once. Study-level findings and limits: Partial responders receiving 0.1-3.0 mg/kg showed among the lowest clonal expansion. Averaged across samples, CD8+ T cells carried more expanded clones than CD4+ did.

Sequenced material: CD4+ or CD8+ T cells sorted from blood, taken in a trial of the OX40 agonist ivuxolimab. This chain uses TRBV14 with TRBJ1-2; possibly TRBD1 for D (5 bases). The sequence derives from an adult with an advanced solid tumor such as melanoma, head and neck, liver or kidney cancer. The DNA of the CDR3 is TGTGCCAGCAGCCAGTACGGGGGTATCAACTATGGCTACACCTTC. This sequence encodes CASSQYGGINYGYTF.